One and the same sample provided the 3 T cell receptor beta chains below, sequenced in a study of molecular identifiers for immune sequencing clone quantification. TCRdb re-called the PCR reads with MiXCR, one entry per CDR3 protein. The table includes about 630,000 distinct CDR3 sequences, about 25% detected once. The sample consisted of naive CD8+ T cells from blood, with Jurkat cell RNA spiked in. Subset specified: FACS-sorted CD8+CD4-CCR7+CD45RA+ naive T cells. These receptors all come from a human donor in good health. Some libraries in this study had Jurkat cell RNA spiked in.

This rearrangement joins TRBV12-3 or TRBV12-4 to TRBJ2-5; no firm D call. CDR3 length: 13 amino acids. With 5 bases removed from V and 5 bases from J, the gap between germline ends came to 12 bases. The CDR3 loop reads CASSHLASETQYF. DNA of the CDR3: TGTGCCAGCAGTCACCTTGCCTCGGAGACCCAGTACTTC.

This clonotype was detected a few times. The rearrangement uses TRBV6-2 or TRBV6-3 and TRBJ2-3; the match to TRBD2 covers 7 bases. CDR3 length equals 16 residues. Trimming removed 4 bases from V and 0 bases from J; junction bases left unmatched: 7. The germline V gene has CDR1 MNHEY and CDR2 SVGEGT. CDR3 loop: CASSLVGGVSTDTQYF. The CDR3 nucleotides read TGTGCCAGCAGTTTGGTGGGGGGGGTTAGCACAGATACGCAGTATTTT.

V is TRBV10-3 and J is TRBJ2-7; 8 bases are shared with TRBD2. The CDR3 extends over 15 amino acids. Unmatched junction bases numbered 7, after V lost 2 bases and J lost 4 bases. Germline CDR1 reads ENHRY; CDR2 reads SYGVKD. CDR3 in DNA: TGTGCCATCAGTGAGGGACCAGCGGGAGTGTACGAGCAGTACTTC. The encoded protein is CAISEGPAGVYEQYF.